The clone carrying this T cell receptor beta chain came up once. This record comes from a study of blood T cell repertoires in COVID-19. The length of the CDR3 is 14 residues. CDR1 is MRHNA and CDR2 is SNTAGT in the germline V gene. Sequencing used immunoSEQ multiplex PCR; TCRdb keeps in-frame clones, though not all of them. This table holds about 110,000 clones, about 89% found once. Sequenced sample: peripheral blood. This clonotype originated in a man aged 40-55 years with active or convalescent COVID-19. V and J are TRBV6-4 and TRBJ1-2; D not certain. CDR3 amino acids: CASTPWESWAGYTF. Written as DNA, the CDR3 is TGTGCTTCCACGCCTTGGGAGTCGTGGGCCGGCTACACCTTC.